The next 13 T cell receptor beta chains were all read from a single sample in a study of cytomegalovirus exposure and HLA in healthy donors. Primers included in the PCR were 60 Vbeta and 13 Jbeta primers. This table comes from immunoSEQ multiplex PCR, and its TCRdb copy is limited to in-frame clones, with some not included. Seen here are around 100,000 clones, 79% observed once, and the top ten hold around 3%. Sequenced sample: PBMCs. The receptors originated from a woman between 18 and 30 years old in good health and CMV-seropositive.

The chain employs TRBV30 and TRBJ1-1; TRBD1 matches at 7 bases. After removal of 4 bases from V and 1 base from J, the junction contained 3 bases not matched to a gene. Germline CDR1 is GTSNPN and CDR2 is SVGIG (reference sequence). CDR3 size: 13 residues. The CDR3 here is CAWIRGRNTEAFF. CDR3 in DNA: TGTGCCTGGATAAGGGGGCGGAACACTGAAGCTTTCTTT.

This chain links TRBV9 with TRBJ2-4; TRBD2 matches at 10 bases. The germline V gene encodes CDR1 SGDLS and CDR2 YYNGEE. The CDR3 has 17 residues. After removal of 4 bases from V and 2 bases from J, the junction contained 9 bases not matched to a gene. Here the CDR3 reads CASSPRTSGNPKNIQYF. The CDR3 bases are TGTGCCAGCAGCCCCCGTACTAGCGGGAACCCCAAAAACATTCAGTACTTC.

The chain joins TRBV28 to TRBJ1-5; 9 bases map to TRBD1. The ends lost 10 bases at V and 6 bases at J; junction bases unmatched: 7. The germline V gene has CDR1 MDHEN and CDR2 SYDVKM. There are 13 residues in the CDR3. CDR3 in DNA: TGTGCCATCTCCGGGACAGGGACTCAGCCCCAGCATTTT. Residues: CAISGTGTQPQHF.

This clone has just a few counts. At one of its ends the junction is not consistent with the germline gene, which may arise from a read error. V is TRBV7-7 and J is TRBJ2-6; D is possibly TRBD1 (6 bases). Germline V gene lookup returns CDR1 SSHAT and CDR2 FNYEAQ (reference sequence). The CDR3 totals 16 residues. The CDR3 loop is CASSPIGGSGANVLTF. Written as DNA, the CDR3 is TGTGCTAGCAGCCCGATAGGGGGATCTGGGGCCAACGTCCTGACTTTC. The entire variable domain, with the rest obtained from reference TRBV7-7 and TRBJ2-6, is as follows: GAGVSQSPRYKVTKRGQDVTLRCDPISSHATLYWYQQALGQGPEFLTYFNYEAQPDKSGLPSDRFSAERPEGSISTLTIQRTEQRDSAMYRCASSPIGGSGANVLTFGAGSRLTVL.

The genes are TRBV7-9 and TRBJ1-1; TRBD1 might be the D (6 bases). The CDR3 totals 14 residues. The germline CDR1 and CDR2 sequences are SEHNR and FQNEAQ (reference sequence). Trimming took 3 bases from V and 5 from J, leaving 13 bases between them. This chain's CDR3 is CASSFLGGGTEAFF. CDR3 in DNA: TGTGCCAGCAGCTTTCTAGGGGGAGGGACTGAAGCTTTCTTT. The variable domain in full, completed from reference TRBV7-9 and TRBJ1-1, reads DTGVSQNPRHKITKRGQNVTFRCDPISEHNRLYWYRQTLGQGPEFLTYFQNEAQLEKSRLLSDRFSAERPKGSFSTLEIQRTEQGDSAMYLCASSFLGGGTEAFFGQGTRLTVV.

About this clone: One end of the junction is discordant with germline, which a read error may explain. The chain employs TRBV5-1 and TRBJ2-7, with 15 positions matching TRBD2. Germline V gene data show CDR1 as SGHRS and CDR2 as YFSETQ. The CDR3 spans 18 residues. The CDR3 DNA reads as TGCGCCATCAGCCCGGGACTAGCGGGAGGCCTCGGCTCCTACGAGCAGTACTTC. It is translated as CAISPGLAGGLGSYEQYF.

The CDR3 protein is CASSVGSGPPYEQYF. The CDR3 DNA follows: TGTGCCAGCAGCGTAGGAAGCGGACCCCCCTACGAGCAGTACTTC. V and J are TRBV9 and TRBJ2-7; D might be TRBD2 (5 bases). Trimming stripped 0 bases from V and 2 bases from J, with 12 bases between. The CDR3 spans 15 residues. In germline, CDR1 is SGDLS, CDR2 YYNGEE.

This rearrangement joins TRBV30 to TRBJ2-5; 8 bases are a match to TRBD2. The CDR3 contains 13 residues. Per germline, CDR1 GTSNPN and CDR2 SVGIG (reference sequence). V trimming: 3 bases; J trimming: 4 bases; junction bases outside the gene matches: 4. In DNA, the CDR3 is TGTGCCTGGAGGGATCTAGCGGGAGAGACCCAGTACTTC. Translating it yields CAWRDLAGETQYF.

The genes are TRBV5-1 and TRBJ2-7, with 8 bases identical to TRBD1. V shed 0 bases and J 3 bases; nucleotides not matched to a gene: 2. This CDR3 has 14 amino acids. Germline V gives CDR1 SGHRS, CDR2 YFSETQ. In DNA form, the CDR3 reads TGCGCCAGCAGCTTGGGGACAGGGATCTACGAGCAGTACTTC. It translates to CASSLGTGIYEQYF.

The V gene is TRBV9, the J gene TRBJ2-1, with D possibly matching TRBD2 (5 bases). V lost 5 bases and J lost 5, with 11 bases in between. The CDR3 is made up of 13 amino acids. The germline gives CDR1 SGDLS, CDR2 YYNGEE. DNA for the CDR3: TGTGCCAGCAGGGGTCGGGGTGACAATGAGCAGTTCTTC. Amino acid sequence: CASRGRGDNEQFF.

This clone appeared a single time. J is TRBJ1-1 and V is TRBV11-3; unclear D gene. Between the trimmed V and J ends, which lost 0 bases and 2 bases, there was a span of 13 bases. CDR1 and CDR2 (germline): SGHNT, YENEEA. The CDR3 sequence is 16 residues long. CDR3 nucleotides: TGTGCCAGCAGCTTAGATCGAGTCGAGCGTAACACTGAAGCTTTCTTT. Encoded protein: CASSLDRVERNTEAFF.

In this sample, this clone turned up once. The chain couples TRBV5-1 to TRBJ2-6; 7 bases agree with TRBD1. Germline CDR1 reads SGHRS; CDR2 reads YFSETQ. The CDR3 is 16 amino acids. J was trimmed by 0 bases and V by 4 bases; bases with no gene match: 4. The CDR3 coding sequence is TGCGCCAGCAGCGACAGGGAACGCTCTGGGGCCAACGTCCTGACTTTC. Its translation is CASSDRERSGANVLTF.

This chain uses TRBV11-2 with TRBJ1-1; D uncertain. The length of the CDR3 is 15 residues. V dropped 4 bases and J dropped 0 bases, with 12 bases sitting between them. Germline CDR1 reads SGHAT; CDR2 reads FQNNGV. The CDR3 region is CASSSPGRMNTEAFF. Here the CDR3 DNA reads TGTGCCAGCAGCTCACCAGGAAGAATGAACACTGAAGCTTTCTTT.